This paragraph reports one T cell receptor beta chain. What this receptor recognizes is not known. Base qualities are missing; no much larger clone stands one base away. This specimen belongs to a study of blood T cells in healthy people across ages (dated by TCRdb to between 2014 and 2016). The study in broad terms: In model experiments, template switching captured about one uniquely barcoded TCR beta cDNA molecule for every two T cells. The study measured age-related changes in TCR beta repertoire diversity using deep sequencing normalized with unique cDNA molecular identifiers. Donors were grouped into four age groups: young (average about 15 years), middle-aged (under 40), aged (around 66) and long-lived (just over 80). To avoid experimental bias, donors of different ages were randomly spread across the sequencing lanes. For two donors (one aged 18 to 30 and one aged 80 or older), the study analyzed two additional independent replicas of 1 million unique cDNA reads from the same blood draw.

Measured from the cysteine to the phenylalanine, the CDR3 is 15 residues long. Only the CDR3 DNA stays, 45 bases, in frame from base 1. CDR1 and CDR2 are read off the germline V gene as MDHEN and SYDVKM. Study-level results and caveats: Observed TCR beta diversity per million T cells fell roughly linearly with age, and a significant reduction was already apparent by age around 40. Donor CMV infection status was unknown, potentially confounding age-related changes in expanded clonotypes. Bulk unsorted PBMC profiling prevented conclusive comparison of naive and antigen-experienced compartments. Estimates of total diversity based on one million sequenced T cells were regarded as lower bounds and as underestimates. There was a strong correlation between observed TCR beta diversity and the percentage of naive T cells measured by flow cytometry. Compared with the aged group, the long-lived group had more naive CD4+ T cells, fewer expanded clones and increased TCR diversity, a pattern suggesting age selection.

The 35 to 40 donors, aged about 6 to 95 years, were systemically healthy Caucasian individuals from Russia. About 10 milliliters of peripheral blood were collected from each donor into EDTA-treated Vacutainer tubes. PBMCs were isolated by Ficoll-Paque density-gradient centrifugation, with at least 6 million obtained per sample. Trizol reagent was used to extract total RNA from PBMCs, with at least 5 micrograms per sample. For every donor, flow cytometry on a PBMC aliquot measured the percentage of naive CD45RAhigh/CD27high T cells. The library was built by means of 5' RACE. The reads were generated on an Illumina HiSeq 2500. A second PCR of roughly 6 to 12 cycles was performed with a sample-barcoded 5' primer and a J-beta primer mix. A unique molecular identifier was introduced onto each TCR beta cDNA molecule by a template-switch 5' adaptor carrying 12 random nucleotides. Each sample yielded at least 2.5 million CDR3-containing paired-end reads. The Mint cDNA synthesis kit, primed by a TRBC-specific oligonucleotide, was used to synthesize first-strand cDNA from all RNA. After uracil-DNA glycosylase treatment, a first 18-cycle PCR used universal primers M1SS and BC2_uni_R on all cDNA. In the source study's methods: Normalization of each sample was performed by random selection of 1 million high-quality reads, each carrying a distinct molecular identifier. Instead of being binned into consensus sequences, reads that shared molecular identifiers were thrown out. MiTCR, run with a Q25 quality threshold and the strictest error-elimination algorithm, handled CDR3 identification, clonotype clustering and error correction. Lower-bound total TCR beta diversity was estimated with a nonparametric unseen species model using Euler transformation. TCRdb trimmed public reads at Q25 via fastp, called clones via MiXCR and kept in-frame beta chains. Duplicate CDR3 protein sequences are folded into a single record with the most common DNA and genes. What appears here as the V and J calls and clone size reflects TCRdb's work, not the paper's. The sample includes some 730,000 distinct CDR3 sequences, with about 20% observed a single time. Jointly, the top ten make up roughly a fifth of the sample.

The source material was blood. This TCR came from a man aged 70-80 years in good health. In this chain, TRBV28 is recombined with TRBJ2-5; perhaps TRBD1 is the D gene, with 6 bases matching. TRBJ2-1 matches the DNA end more closely, so the J call is doubtful. Here the CDR3 is given as CASSLWGTNFDEQFF. DNA sequence: TGTGCCAGCAGTTTATGGGGGACAAATTTTGATGAGCAGTTCTTC.